A selection of T cell receptor beta chains follows, all from one sample in a study of PD-L1 blockade in urothelial cancer. The protocol was immunoSEQ multiplex PCR, while the TCRdb copy is restricted to in-frame clones and leaves out a portion. The sample includes tens of thousands of clones, roughly 79% of them seen just once. Sequences were derived from PBMCs, sampled around atezolizumab (anti-PD-L1) treatment. The receptors come from a man in his 70s with urothelial cancer. Both conserved end residues are part of each CDR3. A D gene is named only where the DNA matches it firmly. Clone size, where shown, is once, few, many, or a class for clones that have expanded.

>TRBD1|TRBJ2-4|TRBV5-6|.
CASSADRDLAKNIQYF
TGTGCCAGCAGCGCGGACAGGGACCTAGCCAAAAACATTCAGTACTTC
>TRBD1|TRBJ2-1|TRBV11-3|.
CASSFGTGGSISYNEQFF
TGTGCCAGCAGTTTTGGGACAGGGGGTTCTATCTCCTACAATGAGCAGTTCTTC
>.|TRBJ2-3|TRBV6-5|.
CASSPLGTGGTQYF
TGTGCCAGCAGTCCTCTGGGGACCGGGGGTACGCAGTATTTT
>TRBD2|TRBJ2-4|TRBV13|.
CASSLGLAERAKNIQYF
TGTGCCAGCAGCTTAGGACTAGCGGAGAGAGCCAAAAACATTCAGTACTTC
>TRBD1|TRBJ2-5|TRBV14|once
CASSRQGAETQYF
TGTGCCAGCAGCCGACAGGGAGCAGAGACCCAGTACTTC
>.|TRBJ1-2|TRBV6-5|.
CASSYSVPGADGYTF
TGTGCCAGCAGTTACTCGGTCCCAGGGGCGGATGGCTACACCTTC
>.|TRBJ2-1|TRBV29-1|.
CSVESGKSSYNEQFF
TGCAGCGTTGAAAGTGGTAAGAGCTCCTACAATGAGCAGTTCTTC
>TRBD1|TRBJ2-7|TRBV27|.
CASSLSIYRGLPQYF
TGTGCCAGCAGTTTATCGATATACAGGGGGCTACCGCAGTACTTC
>.|TRBJ2-7|TRBV7-2|.
CASRKARGHEQYF
TGTGCCAGCAGAAAAGCCAGGGGCCACGAGCAGTACTTC
>TRBD2|TRBJ2-2|TRBV10-2|.
CASSEQRGNTGELFF
TGCGCCAGCAGTGAGCAGCGGGGGAACACCGGGGAGCTGTTTTTT
>.|TRBJ2-2|TRBV10-3|.
CAIKEGRGPNTGELFF
TGTGCCATCAAGGAAGGCAGGGGACCGAACACCGGGGAGCTGTTTTTT
>.|TRBJ2-1|TRBV2|.
CASRSGPHNEQFF
TGTGCCAGCAGGAGCGGGCCACACAATGAGCAGTTCTTC
>.|TRBJ2-5|TRBV19|.
CASSSSGRETQYF
TGTGCCAGTAGTTCATCAGGGAGGGAGACCCAGTACTTC
>TRBD1|TRBJ1-4|TRBV7-2|.
CASRRDRGGAQKLFF
TGTGCCAGCAGGCGAGACAGGGGTGGAGCTCAGAAACTGTTTTTT
>.|TRBJ2-5|TRBV19|.
CASGGAAGIQETQYF
TGTGCCAGTGGCGGGGCAGCCGGAATCCAAGAGACCCAGTACTTC
>.|TRBJ2-1|TRBV15|.
CATSRTGSGNEQFF
TGTGCCACCAGCAGGACGGGTTCCGGGAATGAGCAGTTCTTC
>.|TRBJ1-1|TRBV5-1|.
CASSWGQVNTEAFF
TGCGCCAGCAGCTGGGGGCAGGTTAACACTGAAGCTTTCTTT
>.|TRBJ1-3|TRBV11-1|.
CASSSLSDSHTIYF
TGTGCCAGCAGCTCCCTCTCCGACAGCCACACCATATATTTT
>.|TRBJ2-5|TRBV7-8|.
CASSSLDRKETQYF
TGTGCCAGCAGCTCCTTGGACAGAAAAGAGACCCAGTACTTC
>TRBD2|TRBJ2-3|TRBV2|.
CASSEAGVRTDTQYF
TGTGCCAGCAGCGAGGCGGGGGTCCGCACAGATACGCAGTATTTT
>.|TRBJ2-7|TRBV6-5|.
CASSSSVGEQYF
TGTGCCAGCAGTTCGTCGGTCGGCGAGCAGTACTTC
>.|TRBJ2-3|TRBV5-1|.
CASSLGTSTDTQYF
TGCGCCAGCAGCTTGGGTACTAGCACAGATACGCAGTATTTT
>.|TRBJ1-2|TRBV14|.
CASSQTTVGGYTF
TGTGCCAGCAGCCAGACGACAGTGGGTGGCTACACCTTC
>.|TRBJ2-2|TRBV7-2|.
CASSPVTGGELFF
TGTGCCAGCAGCCCCGTTACGGGCGGGGAGCTGTTTTTT
>.|TRBJ2-7|TRBV7-3|.
CASSLEGDSEQYF
TGTGCCAGCAGCTTAGAGGGGGATTCCGAGCAGTACTTC
>.|TRBJ2-2|TRBV10-3|.
CAISESRSGGTNTGELFF
TGTGCCATCAGTGAGTCGAGATCGGGCGGGACGAACACCGGGGAGCTGTTTTTT
>.|TRBJ1-6|TRBV5-6|.
CASSARQATYNSPLHF
TGTGCCAGCAGCGCCCGACAGGCGACCTATAATTCACCCCTCCACTTT
>.|TRBJ2-6|TRBV10-3|.
CAISESRVSSSGANVLTF
TGTGCCATCAGTGAGTCACGGGTTTCCAGCTCTGGGGCCAACGTCCTGACTTTC
>TRBD1|TRBJ1-6|TRBV15|.
CATSRDAGQGFHSPLHF
TGTGCCACCAGCAGAGACGCGGGACAGGGGTTTCACTCACCCCTCCACTTT
>.|TRBJ1-5|TRBV4-1|.
CASSQDSRRGPNQPQHF
TGCGCCAGCAGCCAAGATAGCCGCAGGGGACCCAATCAGCCCCAGCATTTT
>.|TRBJ2-1|TRBV11-3|.
CASSGDSNNEQFF
TGTGCCAGCAGCGGGGACTCCAACAATGAGCAGTTCTTC
>TRBD1|TRBJ2-5|TRBV10-3|.
CAISLTGTGGEETQYF
TGTGCCATCAGTCTGACCGGGACAGGGGGGGAAGAGACCCAGTACTTC
>TRBD2|TRBJ2-3|TRBV6-1|.
CASRGLAGDTDTQYF
TGTGCCAGCAGAGGACTAGCGGGGGACACAGATACGCAGTATTTT
>.|TRBJ1-1|TRBV28|.
CASRHQGTEAFF
TGTGCCAGCAGACACCAGGGCACTGAAGCTTTCTTT
>.|TRBJ2-7|TRBV7-8|.
CASSLAVGYEQYF
TGTGCCAGCAGCTTAGCCGTCGGCTACGAGCAGTACTTC
>.|TRBJ2-4|TRBV2|.
CASPPGEGGTVQYF
TGTGCCAGCCCCCCAGGAGAGGGAGGTACCGTTCAGTACTTC
>TRBD1|TRBJ1-1|TRBV11-2|.
CASSRGTGGMNTEAFF
TGTGCCAGCAGCAGGGGGACAGGGGGCATGAACACTGAAGCTTTCTTT
>.|TRBJ2-1|TRBV23-1|.
CASSHPREGRSYNEQFF
TGCGCCAGCAGTCACCCCCGGGAAGGCCGCTCCTACAATGAGCAGTTCTTC
>TRBD2|TRBJ2-3|TRBV5-6|.
CASSLVSGGTQYF
TGTGCCAGCAGCTTGGTGAGCGGGGGTACGCAGTATTTT
>.|TRBJ2-7|TRBV29-1|.
CSAAGGSGSYEQYF
TGCAGCGCCGCAGGGGGTAGCGGTTCCTACGAGCAGTACTTC
>TRBD2|TRBJ2-7|TRBV5-3|.
CARSPAPGAGGNYEQYF
TGTGCCAGAAGCCCGGCCCCCGGGGCGGGGGGCAACTACGAGCAGTACTTC
>.|TRBJ2-7|TRBV5-4|.
CASSLAGSYEQYF
TGTGCCAGCAGCTTGGCCGGGTCCTACGAGCAGTACTTC
>.|TRBJ2-4|TRBV18|.
CASSSPTAAFKNIQYF
TGTGCCAGCTCATCGCCGACAGCAGCTTTCAAAAACATTCAGTACTTC
>.|TRBJ1-1|TRBV13|.
CASSLGTTMEAFF
TGTGCCAGCAGCTTAGGGACAACCATGGAAGCTTTCTTT
>TRBD2|TRBJ2-2|TRBV19|few
CASSMVSGTGELFF
TGTGCCAGTAGTATGGTTAGCGGGACCGGGGAGCTGTTTTTT
>.|TRBJ2-3|TRBV2|.
CASRPAVTDTQYF
TGTGCCAGTCGCCCGGCGGTCACAGATACGCAGTATTTT
>.|TRBJ1-1|TRBV7-9|.
CASSSPPDGRTEAFF
TGTGCCAGCAGCTCCCCGCCTGACGGGAGGACTGAAGCTTTCTTT
>.|TRBJ2-2|TRBV5-6|.
CASSLTGTGELFF
TGTGCCAGCAGCTTGACAGGGACCGGGGAGCTGTTTTTT
>.|TRBJ2-2|TRBV27|once
CASSLNGGGAGTGELFF
TGTGCCAGCAGTTTAAATGGTGGGGGAGCGGGCACCGGGGAGCTGTTTTTT
>.|TRBJ2-5|TRBV28|.
CASSYPEGIQETQYF
TGTGCCAGCAGTTACCCAGAGGGAATACAAGAGACCCAGTACTTC
>.|TRBJ2-7|TRBV9|.
CASSVASGSYEQYF
TGTGCCAGCAGCGTAGCCTCAGGCTCCTACGAGCAGTACTTC
>.|TRBJ2-2|TRBV7-6|.
CASSLAQAGVIGELFF
TGTGCCAGCAGCTTAGCGCAGGCAGGGGTGATTGGGGAGCTGTTTTTT
>TRBD1|TRBJ1-1|TRBV7-2|few
CASSWDRRLNTEAFF
TGTGCCAGCAGCTGGGACAGGCGACTGAACACTGAAGCTTTCTTT
>TRBD1|TRBJ1-1|TRBV5-1|.
CASSGGTGGFTEAFF
TGCGCCAGCAGCGGGGGGACAGGGGGGTTCACTGAAGCTTTCTTT